The entry below describes one T cell receptor beta chain. The assay was immunoSEQ multiplex PCR, and TCRdb's table has in-frame clones only and misses some. The sample holds roughly 4,000 clones; around 69% are singletons and the top ten take approximately 12%. V shed 1 base and J 5 bases; nucleotides not matched to a gene: 14. The length of the CDR3 is 18 residues. Germline-derived CDR1 and CDR2 are SGHKS and YYEKEE (reference sequence). The record originates from a study of preoperative IRX-2 immunotherapy in early breast cancer. Treatment indicated: preoperative locoregional IRX-2 cytokine immunotherapy.

The source material was tumor tissue, sampled after IRX-2 immunotherapy. The source is a human donor with breast cancer. V gene TRBV5-5 combines with J gene TRBJ2-2, with TRBD1 identical over 7 bases. The CDR3 is CASSLMWGTGAGTGELFF. In nucleotides, the CDR3 is TGTGCCAGCAGCTTGATGTGGGGAACAGGGGCCGGAACCGGGGAGCTGTTTTTT.